These 7 T cell receptor beta chains originate from one sample sequenced in a study of human T cells and chemical hapten exposure. As for time point: patch test 2, 6 weeks after DPC sensitization. Treatment indicated: therapeutic diphenylcyclopropenone sensitization with weekly scalp DPC. MiXCR, applied by TCRdb to the RACE reads, yields one record per CDR3 protein. In the table there are hundreds of thousands of distinct CDR3 sequences, about 6% of which are singletons. The source was whole blood, collected in connection with sensitization to the hapten diphenylcyclopropenone (DPC). These receptors were collected from a woman younger than 35 with alopecia areata. Some clones in this sample may be carry-over from other donors' samples.

The sample holds a few counts of this clonotype. This sequence joins TRBV9 and TRBJ2-1, with 14 bases identical to TRBD2. This CDR3 has 18 amino acids. After removal of 4 bases from V and 4 bases from J, the junction contained 10 bases not matched to a gene. The V gene's germline CDR1 is SGDLS and CDR2 YYNGEE. The CDR3 DNA reads as TGTGCCAGCAGCCCGCGTCCCGGGACTAGCGGGGGATACAATGAGCAGTTCTTC. Amino acids: CASSPRPGTSGGYNEQFF.

The chain is built from TRBV4-2 and TRBJ2-2; the match to TRBD1 covers 7 bases. From germline, CDR1 is LGHNA and CDR2 YNFKEQ. V lost 2 bases and J lost 3; bases outside the gene matches: 6. The CDR3 runs 16 residues. The CDR3 loop reads CASSQLRDSYTGELFF. In DNA, the CDR3 is TGTGCCAGCAGCCAACTAAGGGACAGTTACACCGGGGAGCTGTTTTTT.

This clonotype was observed at least ten times. The chain carries TRBV5-1 and TRBJ1-1; 8 bases line up with TRBD1. Germline trimming cut 4 bases from V and 5 bases from J; bases unmatched to any gene: 7. The length of the CDR3 is 14 residues. Germline V lookup: CDR1 SGHRS, CDR2 YFSETQ. CDR3 sequence: CASSPLRTGTEAFF. CDR3 sequence (DNA): TGCGCCAGCAGCCCCCTCCGGACAGGGACTGAAGCTTTCTTT.

This clonotype was recorded at least ten times. This chain links TRBV5-4 with TRBJ1-2; TRBD1 matches 8 bases. The V segment lost 0 bases and the J segment 0 bases; nucleotides outside the gene matches: 4. The germline V gene encodes CDR1 SGHNT and CDR2 YYREEE (reference sequence). This CDR3 has 16 residues. CDR3 sequence reads: CASSLGGTGTNYGYTF. CDR3 bases: TGTGCCAGCAGCTTGGGGGGGACAGGAACTAACTATGGCTACACCTTC.

This clonotype was seen more than once but under ten times. The CDR3 coding sequence is TGTGCCAGCAGCCGACAGACGGGGGCGGCCGGAGATACGCAGTATTTT. It specifies CASSRQTGAAGDTQYF. This chain joins TRBV7-2 and TRBJ2-3; the D gene could be TRBD1 or TRBD2 (6 bases each). CDR3 length equals 16 residues. Germline lookup yields CDR1 SGHTA and CDR2 FQGNSA. Between the trimmed V and J ends, which lost 5 bases and 5 bases, there was a span of 20 bases.

The CDR3 spells CSARGSSSYEQYF. CDR3 nucleotide sequence: TGCAGTGCTAGGGGAAGTAGCTCCTACGAGCAGTACTTC. The rearrangement joins TRBV20-1 to TRBJ2-7; D gene uncertain. The CDR3 runs to 13 residues. Germline V gene sequence: CDR1 DFQATT, CDR2 SNEGSKA (reference sequence). V lost 3 bases, J lost 0 bases, and 9 bases lay in between.

The chain couples TRBV6-5 to TRBJ1-2; D not certain. Trimming took 2 bases from V and 4 from J, leaving 11 bases between them. There are 14 residues in the CDR3. The germline V gene encodes CDR1 MNHEY and CDR2 SVGAGI. CDR3 coding DNA: TGTGCCAGCAGTTACGGGCAGGCCGTCTATGGCTACACCTTC. As protein: CASSYGQAVYGYTF.